Listed below are T cell receptor beta chains from one sample, sequenced in a study of blood T cell repertoires in COVID-19. Data came from immunoSEQ multiplex PCR; TCRdb stores just in-frame clones and leaves some out. The data contain fewer than 250,000 clones, roughly 86% of them singletons. Sequenced sample: PBMCs or T cells enriched from blood (not recorded which). Receptor source: a woman between 25 and 40 years old with acute COVID-19. CDR3s include the opening cysteine and the closing phenylalanine or tryptophan. D genes are given only for firm matches. Size tells how often a clone was seen (once, few, many) or the class of an expanded clone, and some rows leave it out.

j_call d_call v_call clone_size cdr3_nt cdr3_aa
TRBJ1-2 NA TRBV12-3/TRBV12-4 few TGTGCCAGCAGTAGAGGGTACGGCTACACCTTC CASSRGYGYTF
TRBJ1-2 NA TRBV15 once TGTGCCACCAGCAGAGATCGACAGAACTATGGCTACACCTTC CATSRDRQNYGYTF
TRBJ2-3 TRBD2 TRBV3-1/TRBV3-2 NA TGTGCCAGCAGCATAACTAGCGGGGGGGCCGCAGATACGCAGTATTTT CASSITSGGAADTQYF
TRBJ2-7 NA TRBV5-1 many TGCGCCAGCAGCTTCTACGGGGTCGGTACCTACGAGCAGTACTTC CASSFYGVGTYEQYF
TRBJ1-1 TRBD1 TRBV25-1 NA TGTGCCAGCAGTGACCACACGGACAGGGGGACTGAAGCTTTCTTT CASSDHTDRGTEAFF
TRBJ2-2 TRBD1 TRBV12-5 NA TGTGCTAGTGGTTTGGCCAGGGACAGGGGGATCGGGGAGCTGTTTTTT CASGLARDRGIGELFF
TRBJ2-2 TRBD1 TRBV14 NA TGTGCCAGCAGCCTGACAGGGCTCACCGGGGAGCTGTTTTTT CASSLTGLTGELFF
TRBJ2-7 NA TRBV6-1 NA TGTGCCAGCAGTGACCGACTGAGCAGCTCCTACGAGCAGTACTTC CASSDRLSSSYEQYF
TRBJ2-5 TRBD2 TRBV5-4 NA TGTGCCAGCAGCTTGCCACTAGCGGGGGAAGAGACCCAGTACTTC CASSLPLAGEETQYF
TRBJ2-3 TRBD1 TRBV19 NA TGTGCCAGTAGTATTGGGACAGAGGGCACAGATACGCAGTATTTT CASSIGTEGTDTQYF
TRBJ2-7 NA TRBV19 NA TGTGCCAGTACCAACAGGGACGAGCAGTACTTC CASTNRDEQYF
TRBJ2-5 TRBD1 TRBV19 once TGTGCCAGTCGAACAAAGACAGGGGGGGAGACCCAGTACTTC CASRTKTGGETQYF
TRBJ1-5 NA TRBV12-3/TRBV12-4 NA TGTGCCAGCAGAATAGGGGGTCAGCCCCAGCATTTT CASRIGGQPQHF
TRBJ1-2 TRBD1 TRBV4-3 NA TGCGCCAGCAGCCAAGATGGCGGACAGGGCAGGGGCTACACCTTC CASSQDGGQGRGYTF
TRBJ1-6 TRBD1 TRBV5-1 NA TGCGCCAGCAGCTTGGTGGGACAGAACAATTCACCCCTCCACTTT CASSLVGQNNSPLHF
TRBJ2-2 NA TRBV5-1 once TGCGCCAGCAGCTTGGGACTGTCCACCGGGGAGCTGTTTTTT CASSLGLSTGELFF
TRBJ1-3 TRBD1 TRBV7-9 NA TGTGCCAGCAGCTTGACAGGGGCCTCTGGAAACACCATATATTTT CASSLTGASGNTIYF
TRBJ2-1 TRBD2 TRBV11-2 NA TGTGCCAGCAGCTCAGAGAGCGGGGGGTACAATGAGCAGTTCTTC CASSSESGGYNEQFF
TRBJ2-1 NA TRBV5-1 NA TGCGCCAGCAGCTTGTGGCGGGGGCGGGTTGAGCAGTTCTTC CASSLWRGRVEQFF
TRBJ1-4 TRBD1 TRBV6-5 NA TGTGCCAGCAGCCTAGGGGGCCGGGAAAAACTGTTTTTT CASSLGGREKLFF
TRBJ2-7 NA TRBV18 once TGTGCCAGCTCACCTTCGCCAGGCCTCTACGAGCAGTACTTC CASSPSPGLYEQYF
TRBJ2-5 NA TRBV5-6 NA TGTGCCACCATCCCCGACATCCAAGAGACCCAGTACTTC CATIPDIQETQYF